These T cell receptor beta chains were read from a single sample in a study of blood T cell repertoires in COVID-19. The protocol was immunoSEQ multiplex PCR, while the TCRdb copy is restricted to in-frame clones and leaves out a portion. The sample has about 250,000 clones; roughly 80% are singletons. Input material: peripheral blood. These receptors all come from an elderly man with acute or convalescent COVID-19. The CDR3 runs from the conserved cysteine through the conserved F or W. Each record gives: CDR3 DNA, CDR3 protein, clone size, J gene, D gene, V gene. D genes are given only for firm matches. Not all rows give a size; the values are once, few, many and, for expanded clones, a class.

CDR3 DNA: TGTGCCAGCACTTGGGACAGGGTGACAGATACGCAGTATTTT
CDR3 protein: CASTWDRVTDTQYF
clone size: -
J gene: TRBJ2-3
D gene: TRBD1
V gene: TRBV7-2

CDR3 DNA: TGTGCCAGCAGCCTACCTCGGACTAGCGGGAATCCCGGCGAGCAGTACTTC
CDR3 protein: CASSLPRTSGNPGEQYF
clone size: -
J gene: TRBJ2-7
D gene: TRBD2
V gene: TRBV3-1/TRBV3-2

CDR3 DNA: TGTGCCAGCAGCTCCCCGTCGGGTAGCGGGACCCATGAGCAGTTCTTC
CDR3 protein: CASSSPSGSGTHEQFF
clone size: -
J gene: TRBJ2-1
D gene: TRBD2
V gene: TRBV13

CDR3 DNA: TGTGCCAGCAGCCCTCCCGGGACAGGGAGGGGCGAGCAGTACTTC
CDR3 protein: CASSPPGTGRGEQYF
clone size: -
J gene: TRBJ2-7
D gene: TRBD1
V gene: TRBV5-4

CDR3 DNA: TGTGCCAGTAGTATGACTCCGGAGCGGGAGACCCAGTACTTC
CDR3 protein: CASSMTPERETQYF
clone size: -
J gene: TRBJ2-5
D gene: -
V gene: TRBV19

CDR3 DNA: TGTGCCAGCAGCCCGACTATTTTATACAGGGCGCCGAGCTCTGGAAACACCATATATTTT
CDR3 protein: CASSPTILYRAPSSGNTIYF
clone size: -
J gene: TRBJ1-3
D gene: -
V gene: TRBV3-1/TRBV3-2

CDR3 DNA: TGCGCCAGCAGCTTATGGGTTAGCGCAGATACGCAGTATTTT
CDR3 protein: CASSLWVSADTQYF
clone size: -
J gene: TRBJ2-3
D gene: -
V gene: TRBV5-1

CDR3 DNA: TGTGCCAGTAGCCCTGGACAGGGAAGCACAGATACGCAGTATTTT
CDR3 protein: CASSPGQGSTDTQYF
clone size: -
J gene: TRBJ2-3
D gene: TRBD1
V gene: TRBV19

CDR3 DNA: TGTGCCAGCAGTTTTCGTGAGCAGTACTTC
CDR3 protein: CASSFREQYF
clone size: -
J gene: TRBJ2-7
D gene: -
V gene: TRBV28

CDR3 DNA: TGTGCCAGCGGCCCCCGGGCCGGGACTAGCGGGGGTATTCGGGCAGATACGCAGTATTTT
CDR3 protein: CASGPRAGTSGGIRADTQYF
clone size: -
J gene: TRBJ2-3
D gene: TRBD2
V gene: TRBV7-6

CDR3 DNA: TGTGCCAGTAGTACCAGGGGACCACGGCAGCCCCAGCATTTT
CDR3 protein: CASSTRGPRQPQHF
clone size: -
J gene: TRBJ1-5
D gene: -
V gene: TRBV19

CDR3 DNA: TGTGCCAGCAGCTTACAGGGGTATAATTCACCCCTCCACTTT
CDR3 protein: CASSLQGYNSPLHF
clone size: -
J gene: TRBJ1-6
D gene: TRBD1
V gene: TRBV5-6

CDR3 DNA: TGTGCCACCAGTGACCCGGGGACACGAGGTCAGCCCCAGCATTTT
CDR3 protein: CATSDPGTRGQPQHF
clone size: -
J gene: TRBJ1-5
D gene: -
V gene: TRBV24-1

CDR3 DNA: TGTGCCAGCAGTGTCCAACCGGGGACATCTATAACTTCACCCCTCCACTTT
CDR3 protein: CASSVQPGTSITSPLHF
clone size: -
J gene: TRBJ1-6
D gene: -
V gene: TRBV2

CDR3 DNA: TGTGCCATCAGAGGGAATTCGGGGAGAACGGAAGAGACCCAGTACTTC
CDR3 protein: CAIRGNSGRTEETQYF
clone size: -
J gene: TRBJ2-5
D gene: -
V gene: TRBV10-3

CDR3 DNA: TGCGCCAGCAGCATCGGACAGAGACTAACCGGGGAGCTGTTTTTT
CDR3 protein: CASSIGQRLTGELFF
clone size: -
J gene: TRBJ2-2
D gene: -
V gene: TRBV5-1

CDR3 DNA: TGTGCCAGCTCCCCTGCGAGAAGCACTGAAGCTTTCTTT
CDR3 protein: CASSPARSTEAFF
clone size: -
J gene: TRBJ1-1
D gene: -
V gene: TRBV18

CDR3 DNA: TGTGCCAGCAGTAGGACAGGTGCCTACAATGAGCAGTTCTTC
CDR3 protein: CASSRTGAYNEQFF
clone size: -
J gene: TRBJ2-1
D gene: TRBD1
V gene: TRBV6-5

CDR3 DNA: TGTGCCAGCAGTCTGACAGGGTCCGAGCAGTACTTC
CDR3 protein: CASSLTGSEQYF
clone size: -
J gene: TRBJ2-7
D gene: TRBD1
V gene: TRBV25-1

CDR3 DNA: TGTGCCAGCAGCCAAGAGAGGTTGGCGAACACTGAAGCTTTCTTT
CDR3 protein: CASSQERLANTEAFF
clone size: -
J gene: TRBJ1-1
D gene: -
V gene: TRBV3-1/TRBV3-2

CDR3 DNA: TGTGCCAGCAGCCGACAGTCCTATAGCAATCAGCCCCAGCATTTT
CDR3 protein: CASSRQSYSNQPQHF
clone size: -
J gene: TRBJ1-5
D gene: -
V gene: TRBV28

CDR3 DNA: TGTGCCACCAGTGACTCTGGACGGGGGAATCAGCCCCAGCATTTT
CDR3 protein: CATSDSGRGNQPQHF
clone size: -
J gene: TRBJ1-5
D gene: -
V gene: TRBV24-1

CDR3 DNA: TGCAGTGCTAGTGACAGACCCAGGGGCGGGGAGCTGTTTTTT
CDR3 protein: CSASDRPRGGELFF
clone size: once
J gene: TRBJ2-2
D gene: -
V gene: TRBV20-1

CDR3 DNA: TGTGCCAGCAGTCCAGGGGGCAGATCCTATAATTCACCCCTCCACTTT
CDR3 protein: CASSPGGRSYNSPLHF
clone size: few
J gene: TRBJ1-6
D gene: TRBD1
V gene: TRBV28

CDR3 DNA: TGTGCCACCAGTGATTTGGCAGCGGGGGATACGCAGTATTTT
CDR3 protein: CATSDLAAGDTQYF
clone size: -
J gene: TRBJ2-3
D gene: TRBD2
V gene: TRBV24-1

CDR3 DNA: TGTGCCAGTAGCGTTGCTCGGACAGGGGGCACAGATACGCAGTATTTT
CDR3 protein: CASSVARTGGTDTQYF
clone size: -
J gene: TRBJ2-3
D gene: TRBD1
V gene: TRBV19

CDR3 DNA: TGTGCCAGCAGCCAGGCTGGGAGTCCCACCTACGAGCAGTACTTC
CDR3 protein: CASSQAGSPTYEQYF
clone size: -
J gene: TRBJ2-7
D gene: -
V gene: TRBV3-1/TRBV3-2

CDR3 DNA: TGTGCCAGCAGTTACACAGTAATATATCCCACCGGGGAGCTGTTTTTT
CDR3 protein: CASSYTVIYPTGELFF
clone size: few
J gene: TRBJ2-2
D gene: -
V gene: TRBV6-5

CDR3 DNA: TGTGCCACCAGGGCTGGGAACACTGAAGCTTTCTTT
CDR3 protein: CATRAGNTEAFF
clone size: once
J gene: TRBJ1-1
D gene: -
V gene: TRBV24-1

CDR3 DNA: TGTGCCAGCAGCTTTGCACACTCCTACGAGCAGTACTTC
CDR3 protein: CASSFAHSYEQYF
clone size: -
J gene: TRBJ2-7
D gene: -
V gene: TRBV5-6

CDR3 DNA: TGTGCCAGCAGCCAAGATACTCGAGATGAGCAGTTCTTC
CDR3 protein: CASSQDTRDEQFF
clone size: -
J gene: TRBJ2-1
D gene: -
V gene: TRBV3-1/TRBV3-2

CDR3 DNA: TGTGCCAGCAGCTTGGAGGGACAGACCTACAATGAGCAGTTCTTC
CDR3 protein: CASSLEGQTYNEQFF
clone size: once
J gene: TRBJ2-1
D gene: TRBD1
V gene: TRBV5-5

CDR3 DNA: TGCGCCAGCAGCTCCCCTGTCCAGGGAGGCTACTACGAGCAGTACTTC
CDR3 protein: CASSSPVQGGYYEQYF
clone size: -
J gene: TRBJ2-7
D gene: -
V gene: TRBV5-1

CDR3 DNA: TGTGCCAGCAGTCAGATACAGGATGATCTAGACGAGCAGTACTTC
CDR3 protein: CASSQIQDDLDEQYF
clone size: -
J gene: TRBJ2-7
D gene: -
V gene: TRBV28

CDR3 DNA: TGTGCCAGCTCACACCGGGACTCCTATAACAATGAGCAGTTCTTC
CDR3 protein: CASSHRDSYNNEQFF
clone size: once
J gene: TRBJ2-1
D gene: -
V gene: TRBV18

CDR3 DNA: TGTGCCAGCAGTGAGCAGGGGGCGCGAGGCTACACCTTC
CDR3 protein: CASSEQGARGYTF
clone size: -
J gene: TRBJ1-2
D gene: TRBD1
V gene: TRBV6-1

CDR3 DNA: TGTGCCAGCAGCTTAGCGGGGGGCACAACTAATGAAAAACTGTTTTTT
CDR3 protein: CASSLAGGTTNEKLFF
clone size: -
J gene: TRBJ1-4
D gene: -
V gene: TRBV11-2

CDR3 DNA: TGTGCCAGCAGACCGGGACAGGGGGACTATGGCTACACCTTC
CDR3 protein: CASRPGQGDYGYTF
clone size: few
J gene: TRBJ1-2
D gene: TRBD1
V gene: TRBV6-5

CDR3 DNA: TGTGCCAGCAGATCTACAGGGAACTATGGCTACACCTTC
CDR3 protein: CASRSTGNYGYTF
clone size: few
J gene: TRBJ1-2
D gene: -
V gene: TRBV12-3/TRBV12-4

CDR3 DNA: TGTGCCAGCTCACCACAGGGGGCTGGAAATCAGCCCCAGCATTTT
CDR3 protein: CASSPQGAGNQPQHF
clone size: -
J gene: TRBJ1-5
D gene: TRBD1
V gene: TRBV18

CDR3 DNA: TGTGCCACCAGTGAGGGGCAGGGTGGTCAGCCCCAGCATTTT
CDR3 protein: CATSEGQGGQPQHF
clone size: few
J gene: TRBJ1-5
D gene: -
V gene: TRBV24-1

CDR3 DNA: TGTGCCAGCAGCTCCGACAGGCAGAACACCGGGGAGCTGTTTTTT
CDR3 protein: CASSSDRQNTGELFF
clone size: -
J gene: TRBJ2-2
D gene: -
V gene: TRBV7-2

CDR3 DNA: TGTGCCAGCAGTTACTCCGGACAGTCCTATAATTCACCCCTCCACTTT
CDR3 protein: CASSYSGQSYNSPLHF
clone size: -
J gene: TRBJ1-6
D gene: -
V gene: TRBV6-5

CDR3 DNA: TGTGCCAGTAGTATCTTTGCGGGACTGACAATAACTAGCACAGATACGCAGTATTTT
CDR3 protein: CASSIFAGLTITSTDTQYF
clone size: -
J gene: TRBJ2-3
D gene: -
V gene: TRBV19

CDR3 DNA: TGTGCCAGCAGCTCGCGCTATAATGAAAAACTGTTTTTT
CDR3 protein: CASSSRYNEKLFF
clone size: -
J gene: TRBJ1-4
D gene: -
V gene: TRBV6-5

CDR3 DNA: TGTGCCAGCAGCCAAGCGGAGGGCTACACCGGGGAGCTGTTTTTT
CDR3 protein: CASSQAEGYTGELFF
clone size: -
J gene: TRBJ2-2
D gene: -
V gene: TRBV3-1/TRBV3-2

CDR3 DNA: TGTGCCACCAGTGATTTGTCCAGCGGGGGAAATTACAATGAGCAGTTCTTC
CDR3 protein: CATSDLSSGGNYNEQFF
clone size: -
J gene: TRBJ2-1
D gene: TRBD2
V gene: TRBV24-1

CDR3 DNA: TGCGCCAGCAGGAGGGGGAACTCTGGAAACACCATATATTTT
CDR3 protein: CASRRGNSGNTIYF
clone size: -
J gene: TRBJ1-3
D gene: -
V gene: TRBV5-1

CDR3 DNA: TGTGCTAGTGGTTTGGCGACAGGGGGAGGGCATCGAGCTTTCTTT
CDR3 protein: CASGLATGGGHRAFF
clone size: -
J gene: TRBJ1-1
D gene: TRBD1
V gene: TRBV12-5

CDR3 DNA: TGTGCCAGCAGTTTCAACTCTGGAAACACCATATATTTT
CDR3 protein: CASSFNSGNTIYF
clone size: -
J gene: TRBJ1-3
D gene: -
V gene: TRBV25-1

CDR3 DNA: TGTGCCAGTAGTCGGACAAGTAGCAATCAGCCCCAGCATTTT
CDR3 protein: CASSRTSSNQPQHF
clone size: -
J gene: TRBJ1-5
D gene: -
V gene: TRBV19

CDR3 DNA: TGTGCCACCAGTGTTGGCCCGGGATCCGAGCAGTACTTC
CDR3 protein: CATSVGPGSEQYF
clone size: few
J gene: TRBJ2-7
D gene: -
V gene: TRBV24-1

CDR3 DNA: TGCGCCAGCAGCTCCTTACCGGGACAGGGATCGGAGACCCAGTACTTC
CDR3 protein: CASSSLPGQGSETQYF
clone size: -
J gene: TRBJ2-5
D gene: TRBD1
V gene: TRBV5-1

CDR3 DNA: TGTGCCAGCAGTTTACTGAGTGGAACTAATGAAAAACTGTTTTTT
CDR3 protein: CASSLLSGTNEKLFF
clone size: -
J gene: TRBJ1-4
D gene: -
V gene: TRBV28

CDR3 DNA: TGCGCCAGCAGCTCCGTAGCGGGAGGGTACGAGCAGTACTTC
CDR3 protein: CASSSVAGGYEQYF
clone size: -
J gene: TRBJ2-7
D gene: TRBD2
V gene: TRBV5-1

CDR3 DNA: TGTGCCAGCAGTGAAGCGCTTGGGAGCCAGCCCCAGCATTTT
CDR3 protein: CASSEALGSQPQHF
clone size: -
J gene: TRBJ1-5
D gene: -
V gene: TRBV2

CDR3 DNA: TGTGCCAGCAGTCGGGACAGGGACATTTACGAGCAGTACTTC
CDR3 protein: CASSRDRDIYEQYF
clone size: -
J gene: TRBJ2-7
D gene: TRBD1
V gene: TRBV6-5

CDR3 DNA: TGTGCCAGCAGTTACGGCAGGGTAAAGCACGGGGAGCTGTTTTTT
CDR3 protein: CASSYGRVKHGELFF
clone size: -
J gene: TRBJ2-2
D gene: -
V gene: TRBV6-5

CDR3 DNA: TGTGCCAGCTCACCCTCCGAGCCGATGAACACTGAAGCTTTCTTT
CDR3 protein: CASSPSEPMNTEAFF
clone size: -
J gene: TRBJ1-1
D gene: -
V gene: TRBV18